This T cell receptor (beta chain) was retrieved from a study of vaccination and CD4 T cells after COVID-19. In the case of this clonotype: No antigen is known for it.

Sequencing of cultured CD4+ T cell DNA used the Oncomine TCR Beta short-read assay. Investigators obtained genomic DNA by extraction from cultured CD4+ T cells. TCRdb analysed the PCR reads with MiXCR anew, one entry per CDR3 protein. The sample contains approximately 10,000 distinct CDR3 sequences, around a third of which appear only once. Stated treatment: approximately 9-day PBMC culture with coronavirus spike peptide pools or control peptides (ViraFEST assay). Unexposed donor CD4+ T cells predated the COVID-19 pandemic, collected 2011-2018. Two million PBMCs went into each well for culture with 10 IU/ml IL-2 and around 10 ug/ml peptide pools. At both days 3 and 7, half the medium was replaced with fresh IL-2 medium. Germline lookup yields CDR1 SGHAT and CDR2 FQNNGV. The CDR3 runs to 12 residues. The ends were cut back, 5 bases at V and 5 bases at J, with 10 bases in the middle.

The V and J genes are TRBV11-2 and TRBJ2-7; TRBD1 might be the D (5 bases). The sample taken for sequencing was CD4+ T cells from blood, cultured in vitro. The origin of this receptor is a human donor in good health. The CDR3 DNA reads TGTGCCAGCAGCAGGACACGAAACGAGCAGTACTTC. It codes for CASSRTRNEQYF.